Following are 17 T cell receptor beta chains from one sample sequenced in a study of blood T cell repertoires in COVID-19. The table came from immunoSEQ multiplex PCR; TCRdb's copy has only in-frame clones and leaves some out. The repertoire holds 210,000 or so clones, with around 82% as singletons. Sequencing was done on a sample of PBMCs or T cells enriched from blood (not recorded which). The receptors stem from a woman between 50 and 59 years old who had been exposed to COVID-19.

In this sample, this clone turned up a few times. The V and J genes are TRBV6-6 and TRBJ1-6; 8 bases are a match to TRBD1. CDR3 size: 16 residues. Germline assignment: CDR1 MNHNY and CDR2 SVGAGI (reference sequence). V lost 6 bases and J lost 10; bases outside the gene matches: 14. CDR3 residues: CASRPDRGAPKSPLHF. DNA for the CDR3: TGTGCCAGCAGACCCGACAGGGGCGCCCCTAAATCACCCCTCCACTTT.

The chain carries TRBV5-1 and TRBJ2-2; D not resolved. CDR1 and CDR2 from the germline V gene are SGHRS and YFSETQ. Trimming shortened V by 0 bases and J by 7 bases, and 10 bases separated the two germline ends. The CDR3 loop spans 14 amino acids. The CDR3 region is CASSLERLSGELFF. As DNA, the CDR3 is TGCGCCAGCAGCTTGGAGAGGCTCAGCGGGGAGCTGTTTTTT.

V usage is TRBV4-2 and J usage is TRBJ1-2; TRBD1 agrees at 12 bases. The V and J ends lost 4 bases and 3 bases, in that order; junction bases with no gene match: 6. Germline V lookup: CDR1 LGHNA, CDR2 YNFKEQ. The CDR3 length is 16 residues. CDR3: CASSLAGTGGDYGYTF. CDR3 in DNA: TGTGCCAGCAGCCTAGCCGGGACAGGGGGCGACTATGGCTACACCTTC.

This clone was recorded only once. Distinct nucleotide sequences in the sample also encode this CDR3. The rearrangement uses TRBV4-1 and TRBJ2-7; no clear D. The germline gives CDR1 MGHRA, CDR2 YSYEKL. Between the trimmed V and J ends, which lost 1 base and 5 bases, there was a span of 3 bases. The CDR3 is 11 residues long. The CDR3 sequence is CASSQADEQYF. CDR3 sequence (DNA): TGCGCCAGCAGCCAAGCTGACGAGCAGTACTTC.

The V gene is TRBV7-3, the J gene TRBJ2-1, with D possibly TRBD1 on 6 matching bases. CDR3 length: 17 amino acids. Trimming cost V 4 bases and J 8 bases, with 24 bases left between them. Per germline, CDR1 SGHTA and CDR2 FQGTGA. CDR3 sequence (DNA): TGTGCCAGCAGCTCTGAGGGGACACCACTACCCCCGGATGAGCAGTTCTTC. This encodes CASSSEGTPLPPDEQFF.

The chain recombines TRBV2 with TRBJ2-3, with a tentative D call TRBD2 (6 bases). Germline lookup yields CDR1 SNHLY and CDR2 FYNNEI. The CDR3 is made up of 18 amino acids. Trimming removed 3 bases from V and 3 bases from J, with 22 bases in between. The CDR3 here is CASSDFKGFARGTDTQYF. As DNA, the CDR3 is TGTGCCAGCAGTGATTTCAAGGGGTTCGCGCGGGGAACAGATACGCAGTATTTT.

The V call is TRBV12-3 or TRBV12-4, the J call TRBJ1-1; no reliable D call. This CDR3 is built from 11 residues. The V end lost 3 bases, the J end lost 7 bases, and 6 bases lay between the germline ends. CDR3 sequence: CASSLGVEAFF. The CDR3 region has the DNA TGTGCCAGCAGTTTGGGAGTTGAAGCTTTCTTT.

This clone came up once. The CDR3 DNA is TGTGCCAGCAGTGAAGGGAGGTCAGACACCATATATTTT. Amino acids: CASSEGRSDTIYF. V and J are TRBV6-1 and TRBJ1-3; no definite D call. V was pared by 1 base and J by 8 bases, with 9 bases between. The CDR3 has 13 residues. The germline V gene has CDR1 MNHNS and CDR2 SASEGT.

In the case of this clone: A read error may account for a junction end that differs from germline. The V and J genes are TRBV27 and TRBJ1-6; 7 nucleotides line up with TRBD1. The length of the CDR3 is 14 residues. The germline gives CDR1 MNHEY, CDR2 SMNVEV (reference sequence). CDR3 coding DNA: TGTGCCAGCAGTTTTAGACAGGGAAATTCCCCCCTCCACTTT. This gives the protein CASSFRQGNSPLHF.

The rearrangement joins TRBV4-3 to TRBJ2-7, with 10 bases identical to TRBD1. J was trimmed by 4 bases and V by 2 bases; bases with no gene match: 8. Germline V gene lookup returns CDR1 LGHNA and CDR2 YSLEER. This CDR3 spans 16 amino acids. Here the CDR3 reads CASSQSPTGGGYEQYF. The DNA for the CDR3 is TGCGCCAGCAGCCAAAGCCCGACAGGGGGCGGGTACGAGCAGTACTTC.

In nucleotides, the CDR3 is TGCAGCGTTGAAGAGCGGGGTAGGGTCTACGAGCAGTACTTC. Translating gives CSVEERGRVYEQYF. This rearrangement joins TRBV29-1 to TRBJ2-7; D possibly corresponds to TRBD2 (6 bases). Germline V gives CDR1 SQVTM, CDR2 ANQGSEA. Trimming shortened V by 0 bases and J by 3 bases, and 12 bases separated the two germline ends. The CDR3 length is 14 residues.

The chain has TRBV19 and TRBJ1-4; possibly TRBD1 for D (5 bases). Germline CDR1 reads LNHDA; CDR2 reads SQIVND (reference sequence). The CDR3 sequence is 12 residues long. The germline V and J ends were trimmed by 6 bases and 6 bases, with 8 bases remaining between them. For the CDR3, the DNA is TGTGCCAGTAGGGCAGGGTATGAAAAACTGTTTTTT. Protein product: CASRAGYEKLFF.

CDR3 in DNA: TGTGCCAGCAGTTTAAGGGGCGAACCCCAAGCTTTCTTT. Protein product: CASSLRGEPQAFF. This chain uses TRBV28 with TRBJ1-1; D perhaps matches TRBD1 (5 bases). V dropped 2 bases and J dropped 9 bases, with 13 bases sitting between them. This CDR3 region has 13 residues. Germline CDR1 is MDHEN and CDR2 is SYDVKM. The full variable domain, completed using reference TRBV28 and TRBJ1-1, is DVKVTQSSRYLVKRTGEKVFLECVQDMDHENMFWYRQDPGLGLRLIYFSYDVKMKEKGDIPEGYSVSREKKERFSLILESASTNQTSMYLCASSLRGEPQAFFGQGTRLTVV.

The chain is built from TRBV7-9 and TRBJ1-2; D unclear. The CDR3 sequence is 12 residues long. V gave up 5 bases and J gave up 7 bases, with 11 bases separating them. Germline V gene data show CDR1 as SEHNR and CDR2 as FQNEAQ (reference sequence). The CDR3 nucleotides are TGTGCCAGCAGCCCTACCCCTACTGGCTACACCTTC. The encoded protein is CASSPTPTGYTF.

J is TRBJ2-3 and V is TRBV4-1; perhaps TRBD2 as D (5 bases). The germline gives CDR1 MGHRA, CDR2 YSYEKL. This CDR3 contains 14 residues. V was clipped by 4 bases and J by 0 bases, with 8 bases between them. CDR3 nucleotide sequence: TGCGCCAGCAGCCCGAGCGGTAGCACAGATACGCAGTATTTT. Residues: CASSPSGSTDTQYF.

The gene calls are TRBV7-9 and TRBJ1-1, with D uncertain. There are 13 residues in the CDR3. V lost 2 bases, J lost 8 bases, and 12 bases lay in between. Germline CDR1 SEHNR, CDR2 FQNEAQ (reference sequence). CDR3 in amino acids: CASSLIAGYEAFF. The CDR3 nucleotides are TGTGCCAGCAGCTTAATAGCGGGCTACGAAGCTTTCTTT.

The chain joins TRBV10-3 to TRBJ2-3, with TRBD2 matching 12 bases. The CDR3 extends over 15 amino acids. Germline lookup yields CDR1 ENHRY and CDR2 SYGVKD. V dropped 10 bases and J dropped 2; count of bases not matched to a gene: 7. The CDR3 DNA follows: TGTGCCACCGGGACTAGCGGGTCCCTCACAGATACGCAGTATTTT. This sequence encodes CATGTSGSLTDTQYF.